This T cell receptor beta chain stems from a study of early T cells in non-severe SARS-CoV-2 infection. Study background: Chains from this unsorted whole-blood bulk RNA could not be paired. General study points: Matching with VDJdb favored anti-spike CD8 responses (missing private and CD4 specificities).

This clonotype has only a few counts. Its antigen is unknown. Attachment of unique molecular identifiers to individual cDNA molecules was performed. MiXCR was run by TCRdb on the 5' RACE reads, yielding one entry per CDR3 protein. This sample has about 64,000 distinct CDR3 sequences, with around 20% found just once. Germline loops: CDR1 KGHSH, CDR2 LQKENI. CDR3 length: 19 residues. Trimming left V 1 base short and J 5 bases short, with 24 bases between. The sequenced sample was whole blood, obtained at baseline. The rearrangement links TRBV18 to TRBJ2-1; perhaps TRBD2 as D (5 bases). This TCR derives from an adult who was a healthcare worker with PCR-confirmed SARS-CoV-2 infection or an uninfected control (not recorded which). This CDR3 reads CASSPRRLMGAASDNEQFF. In DNA, the CDR3 is TGTGCCAGCTCACCACGAAGACTAATGGGTGCTGCTTCAGACAATGAGCAGTTCTTC. Variable domain in full (rest from reference TRBV18 and TRBJ2-1): NAGVMQNPRHLVRRRGQEARLRCSPMKGHSHVYWYRQLPEEGLKFMVYLQKENIIDESGMPKERFSAEFPKEGPSILRIQQVVRGDSAAYFCASSPRRLMGAASDNEQFFGPGTRLTVL.